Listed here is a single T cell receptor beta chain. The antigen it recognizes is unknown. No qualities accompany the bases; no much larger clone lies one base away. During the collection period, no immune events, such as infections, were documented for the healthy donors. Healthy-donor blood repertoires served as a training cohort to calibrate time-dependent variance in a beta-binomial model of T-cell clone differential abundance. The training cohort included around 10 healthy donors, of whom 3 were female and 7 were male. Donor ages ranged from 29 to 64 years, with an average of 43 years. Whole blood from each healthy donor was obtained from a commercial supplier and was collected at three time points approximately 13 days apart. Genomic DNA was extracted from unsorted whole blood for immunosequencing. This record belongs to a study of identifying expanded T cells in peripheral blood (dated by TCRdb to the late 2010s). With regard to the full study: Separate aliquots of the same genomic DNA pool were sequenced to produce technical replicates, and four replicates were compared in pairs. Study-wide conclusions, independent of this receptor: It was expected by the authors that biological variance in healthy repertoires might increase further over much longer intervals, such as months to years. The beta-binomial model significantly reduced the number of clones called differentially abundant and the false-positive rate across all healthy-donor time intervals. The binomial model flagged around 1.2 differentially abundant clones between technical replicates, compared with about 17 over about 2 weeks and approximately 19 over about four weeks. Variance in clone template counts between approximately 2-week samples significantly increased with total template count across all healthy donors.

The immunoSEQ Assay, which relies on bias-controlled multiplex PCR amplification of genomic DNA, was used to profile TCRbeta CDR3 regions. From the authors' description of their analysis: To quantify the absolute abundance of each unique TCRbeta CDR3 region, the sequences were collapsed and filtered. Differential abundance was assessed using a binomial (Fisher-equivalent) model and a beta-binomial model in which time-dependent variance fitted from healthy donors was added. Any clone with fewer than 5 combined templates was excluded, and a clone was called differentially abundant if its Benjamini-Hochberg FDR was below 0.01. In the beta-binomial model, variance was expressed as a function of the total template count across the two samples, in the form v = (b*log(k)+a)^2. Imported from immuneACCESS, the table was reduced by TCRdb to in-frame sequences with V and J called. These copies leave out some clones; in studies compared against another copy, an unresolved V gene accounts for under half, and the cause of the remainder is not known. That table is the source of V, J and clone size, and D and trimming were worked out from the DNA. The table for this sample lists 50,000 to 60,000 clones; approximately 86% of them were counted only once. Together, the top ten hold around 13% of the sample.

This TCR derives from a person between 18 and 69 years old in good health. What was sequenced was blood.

The CDR3 reads as follows: CASSVGGYGGNTIYF. The sequence in DNA is TGTGCCAGCAGCGTTGGTGGTTACGGTGGAAACACCATATATTTT. This chain is built from TRBV9 and TRBJ1-3; no D gene can be assigned with confidence. V drops 2 bases and J drops 3 bases, leaving 12 bases in between. The CDR3 contains 15 residues, cysteine and phenylalanine counted. The entry retains the CDR3 DNA only, 45 bases that are in frame from base 1. The germline V gene gives CDR1 as SGDLS and CDR2 as YYNGEE.